These 27 T cell receptor beta chains share one sample of origin, sequenced in a study of T-cell reconstitution after alpha-beta-depleted transplantation in children. Unique molecular identifiers were incorporated during preparation of the TCRbeta library. Using its own MiXCR run on the PCR reads, TCRdb lists one record per CDR3 protein. This sample carries under 5,500 distinct CDR3 sequences, about 25% of them seen once, and the ten largest clones take under 30%. The sample consisted of PBMCs, mostly from graft donor cells, taken 60 days after TCRalphabeta/CD19-depleted stem cell transplant. These receptors came from a boy younger than two who had a stem cell transplant for SCID, so the T cells may come from the graft donor.

V and J are TRBV28 and TRBJ2-2, with 7 positions matching TRBD2. The germline gives CDR1 MDHEN, CDR2 SYDVKM. The CDR3 spans 15 residues. V shed 2 bases, J shed 2 bases, and the junction held 2 bases outside the gene matches. The CDR3 DNA reads as TGTGCCAGCAGTTTAGCGGGAGCCAACACCGGGGAGCTGTTTTTT. It codes for CASSLAGANTGELFF.

Many counts were recorded for this clonotype. This chain connects TRBV5-5 to TRBJ1-2; the D gene is possibly TRBD1 (5 bases). The CDR3 length is 14 residues. V lost 1 base to trimming and J lost 4 bases, with 11 bases between them. Looked up from germline, CDR1 is SGHKS and CDR2 is YYEKEE (reference sequence). The CDR3 coding sequence is TGTGCCAGCAGCTTGTCCGGGGGTGTCTATGGCTACACCTTC. Its translation is CASSLSGGVYGYTF.

The chain carries TRBV7-9 and TRBJ2-5; no firm D call. From germline, CDR1 is SEHNR and CDR2 FQNEAQ (reference sequence). This CDR3 comprises 14 residues. V lost 1 base, J lost 3 bases, and 9 bases lay in between. The CDR3 DNA reads TGTGCCAGCAGCTTAGAGTTGCGAAAAGAGACCCAGTACTTC. Its protein product is CASSLELRKETQYF.

This clonotype was seen many times. This chain joins TRBV7-6 and TRBJ2-2; 10 nucleotides align to TRBD2. Germline CDR1 reads SGHVS; CDR2 reads FNYEAQ. The CDR3 contains 17 residues. V was clipped by 2 bases and J by 0 bases; unmatched bases: 3. The CDR3 DNA reads as TGTGCCAGCAGCTTACTAGCGGGGGCCACGAACACCGGGGAGCTGTTTTTT. It translates to CASSLLAGATNTGELFF.

Judged by abundance, this clonotype is medium-sized (0.01 to 0.1%). The chain has TRBV5-1 and TRBJ2-1; 7 nucleotides align to TRBD1. V shed 2 bases, J shed 7 bases, and the junction held 9 bases outside the gene matches. There are 15 residues in the CDR3. Germline loops: CDR1 SGHRS, CDR2 YFSETQ. The CDR3 loop is CASSFRGPRDNEQFF. Here the CDR3 DNA reads TGCGCCAGCAGCTTTAGGGGGCCTAGAGATAATGAGCAGTTCTTC.

This clonotype came up many times. The chain couples TRBV28 to TRBJ1-2; 7 positions agree with TRBD1. V dropped 2 bases and J dropped 5; count of bases not matched to a gene: 2. The CDR3 runs 13 residues. Germline values: CDR1 MDHEN, CDR2 SYDVKM. CDR3 loop: CASSLQDRYGYTF. CDR3 coding DNA: TGTGCCAGCAGTTTACAGGACAGGTATGGCTACACCTTC.

This clonotype rates as medium-sized (0.01 to 0.1%). This rearrangement joins TRBV28 to TRBJ1-4; D remains unclear. This CDR3 has 13 amino acids. The germline gives CDR1 MDHEN, CDR2 SYDVKM. V dropped 8 bases and J dropped 4 bases, with 11 bases sitting between them. DNA for the CDR3: TGTGCCAGCGGTAGCTACTATAATGAAAAACTGTTTTTT. It codes for CASGSYYNEKLFF.

This clonotype was recorded at least ten times. The chain employs TRBV28 and TRBJ1-2, with D unclear. CDR1 and CDR2 from the germline V gene are MDHEN and SYDVKM. Trimming stripped 5 bases from V and 4 bases from J, with 17 bases between. The CDR3 loop spans 15 amino acids. In DNA form, the CDR3 reads TGTGCCAGCAGTCCCGGAGGTACAGCCGTCTATGGCTACACCTTC. It encodes CASSPGGTAVYGYTF.

By share, this clonotype counts as large (0.1 to 1%). The V call is TRBV5-1, the J call TRBJ2-3; weak D call: TRBD2 (5 bases). CDR1 is SGHRS and CDR2 is YFSETQ in the germline V gene. V was pared by 0 bases and J by 6 bases, with 20 bases between. The length of the CDR3 is 17 residues. The CDR3: CASSLGLLGSGGDTQYF. Here the CDR3 DNA reads TGCGCCAGCAGCTTGGGGCTTTTAGGGAGCGGTGGGGATACGCAGTATTTT. Using reference TRBV5-1 and TRBJ2-3 for the parts outside the CDR3, the full variable domain is KAGVTQTPRYLIKTRGQQVTLSCSPISGHRSVSWYQQTPGQGLQFLFEYFSETQRNKGNFPGRFSGRQFSNSRSEMNVSTLELGDSALYLCASSLGLLGSGGDTQYFGPGTRLTVL.

Sample share makes this clonotype medium-sized (0.01 to 0.1%). The V gene is TRBV7-9, the J gene TRBJ1-1, with unresolved D. V gave up 2 bases and J gave up 0 bases, with 7 bases separating them. Germline CDR1 is SEHNR and CDR2 is FQNEAQ (reference sequence). This CDR3 comprises 14 residues. The CDR3 region is CASSLRGMNTEAFF. The CDR3, as DNA: TGTGCCAGCAGCTTACGCGGTATGAACACTGAAGCTTTCTTT.

This clonotype was counted between two and nine times. Sequence at one end of the junction differs from germline and may be a read error. Written as DNA, the CDR3 is TGTGCCATCAGCCACGGACTCCCCTGTGGCTACACCTTC. Translated, it gives CAISHGLPCGYTF. The chain couples TRBV4-2 to TRBJ1-2; no definite D call. The CDR3 runs to 13 residues. Germline-derived CDR1 and CDR2 are LGHNA and YNFKEQ.

This clonotype came up many times. The chain employs TRBV7-9 and TRBJ1-6; a weak D match, TRBD1 (5 bases). Germline CDR1 SEHNR, CDR2 FQNEAQ (reference sequence). V dropped 5 bases and J dropped 11 bases, with 19 bases sitting between them. The CDR3 sequence is 15 residues long. The CDR3: CASSPITGGVAPLHF. In DNA form, the CDR3 reads TGTGCCAGCAGCCCGATCACAGGCGGGGTGGCACCCCTCCACTTT.

This clonotype came up a few times. This chain uses TRBV5-1 with TRBJ2-7, with D perhaps TRBD2 (6 bases). Germline values: CDR1 SGHRS, CDR2 YFSETQ. The length of the CDR3 is 15 residues. V dropped 3 bases and J dropped 3 bases, with 16 bases sitting between them. CDR3 DNA sequence: TGCGCCAGCAGCTCTTTAGCGGAACCGGGCTACGAGCAGTACTTC. Translated: CASSSLAEPGYEQYF. The entire variable domain, with the rest obtained from reference TRBV5-1 and TRBJ2-7, is as follows: KAGVTQTPRYLIKTRGQQVTLSCSPISGHRSVSWYQQTPGQGLQFLFEYFSETQRNKGNFPGRFSGRQFSNSRSEMNVSTLELGDSALYLCASSSLAEPGYEQYFGPGTRLTVT.

This clonotype was counted at least ten times. The CDR3 sequence: CASSRQGGPYEQYF. Written as DNA, the CDR3 is TGTGCCAGCAGCCGCCAGGGGGGGCCCTACGAGCAGTACTTC. This chain joins TRBV7-9 and TRBJ2-7; D tentatively fits TRBD1 or TRBD2 (7 bases each). The V end lost 5 bases, the J end lost 2 bases, and 13 bases lay between the germline ends. The CDR3 extends over 14 amino acids. CDR1 and CDR2 (germline): SEHNR, FQNEAQ (reference sequence).

The rearrangement joins TRBV29-1 to TRBJ2-3; 7 bases agree with TRBD1. The CDR3 has 11 residues. The germline CDR1 and CDR2 sequences are SQVTM and ANQGSEA. Losses at the gene ends were 6 bases for V and 7 bases for J; bases not matched to a gene: 4. The CDR3 bases are TGCAGCGTCTGGGACAGAAATACGCAGTATTTT. As protein: CSVWDRNTQYF.

This clonotype was recorded at least ten times. The chain links TRBV10-1 to TRBJ2-2; D is undetermined. The CDR3 covers 13 residues. Trimming took 5 bases from V and 6 from J, leaving 10 bases between them. Germline CDR1 and CDR2: WNHNN and SYGVQD (reference sequence). This CDR3 reads CASSPDPAGELFF. For the CDR3, the DNA is TGCGCCAGCAGTCCCGACCCAGCCGGGGAGCTGTTTTTT.

This chain joins TRBV7-2 and TRBJ2-2; tentative D call: TRBD2 (6 bases). The length of the CDR3 is 14 residues. The germline V gene has CDR1 SGHTA and CDR2 FQGNSA. V lost 0 bases and J lost 7, with 9 bases in between. The CDR3 protein is CASSLAGGNGELFF. CDR3 sequence (DNA): TGTGCCAGCAGCTTAGCCGGGGGTAACGGGGAGCTGTTTTTT.

This clonotype was found many times. The chain has TRBV2 and TRBJ2-1; 11 bases align to TRBD1. This CDR3 has 14 residues. The germline V gene encodes CDR1 SNHLY and CDR2 FYNNEI. V lost 8 bases and J lost 7; bases outside the gene matches: 7. For the CDR3, the DNA is TGTGCCAGCGGAGGACAGGGGGCTGGGAATGAGCAGTTCTTC. Residues: CASGGQGAGNEQFF.

The sample holds many counts of this clonotype. The chain is built from TRBV7-9 and TRBJ1-6; D perhaps matches TRBD1 (5 bases). Trimming left V 5 bases short and J 2 bases short, with 16 bases between. Germline assignment: CDR1 SEHNR and CDR2 FQNEAQ (reference sequence). This CDR3 is built from 17 residues. CDR3 DNA sequence: TGTGCCAGCAGCCCCAAGACAGTTCCTACCTATAATTCACCCCTCCACTTT. It encodes CASSPKTVPTYNSPLHF.

The chain uses TRBV19 and TRBJ1-5, with D tentatively TRBD1 (5 bases). This CDR3 has 15 amino acids. V lost 5 bases and J 2 bases, leaving 13 bases between the germline ends. Germline loops: CDR1 LNHDA, CDR2 SQIVND (reference sequence). The CDR3 DNA follows: TGTGCCAGTAGTGTGGGGCAGGCCGGCAATCAGCCCCAGCATTTT. Its translation is CASSVGQAGNQPQHF.

This clonotype appeared many times. V usage is TRBV4-2 and J usage is TRBJ1-3; no reliable D call. From germline, CDR1 is LGHNA and CDR2 YNFKEQ. This CDR3 region has 13 residues. V gave up 0 bases and J gave up 5 bases, with 5 bases separating them. CDR3 in amino acids: CASSQDTRNTIYF. CDR3 in DNA: TGTGCCAGCAGCCAAGATACCAGAAACACCATATATTTT.

The chain couples TRBV20-1 to TRBJ1-5, with D hard to call. CDR3 size: 17 residues. Germline V gene data show CDR1 as DFQATT and CDR2 as SNEGSKA (reference sequence). The ends were cut back, 3 bases at V and 3 bases at J, with 21 bases in the middle. Here the CDR3 DNA reads TGCAGTGCTAGGCCCGCAGGTCCCTCCTTAGTCAATCAGCCCCAGCATTTT. Protein sequence: CSARPAGPSLVNQPQHF.

This clonotype occurred many times. The chain employs TRBV2 and TRBJ2-7; D call uncertain. The CDR3 runs to 17 residues. Trimming shortened V by 1 base and J by 0 bases, and 16 bases separated the two germline ends. CDR1 SNHLY and CDR2 FYNNEI come from the germline V gene. The CDR3 bases are TGTGCCAGCAGTGAAGTTTGGGCCCTGCTTTCCTCCTACGAGCAGTACTTC. Translating gives CASSEVWALLSSYEQYF. The full variable domain, completed using reference TRBV2 and TRBJ2-7, is EPEVTQTPSHQVTQMGQEVILRCVPISNHLYFYWYRQILGQKVEFLVSFYNNEISEKSEIFDDQFSVERPDGSNFTLKIRSTKLEDSAMYFCASSEVWALLSSYEQYFGPGTRLTVT.

The gene calls are TRBV7-2 and TRBJ2-3; no definite D call. This CDR3 contains 11 residues. V dropped 1 base and J dropped 6 bases, with 2 bases sitting between them. Germline V gene data show CDR1 as SGHTA and CDR2 as FQGNSA. In nucleotides, the CDR3 is TGTGCCAGCAGCTTAGTGGATACGCAGTATTTT. This gives the protein CASSLVDTQYF.

This clonotype was seen many times. The rearrangement uses TRBV2 and TRBJ2-7; D is undetermined. Germline loops: CDR1 SNHLY, CDR2 FYNNEI. V gave up 2 bases and J gave up 3 bases, with 5 bases separating them. This CDR3 spans 12 amino acids. CDR3 DNA sequence: TGTGCCAGCAGTGAATCCGACTACGAGCAGTACTTC. As protein: CASSESDYEQYF.

This sequence joins TRBV7-7 and TRBJ2-1; possible D gene TRBD1, 6 bases. The V gene's germline CDR1 is SSHAT and CDR2 FNYEAQ (reference sequence). This CDR3 comprises 16 residues. V was pared by 5 bases and J by 1 base, with 15 bases between. CDR3 sequence: CASSDLRGRSYNEQFF. The CDR3 region has the DNA TGTGCCAGCAGCGACCTCAGGGGTCGTTCCTACAATGAGCAGTTCTTC.

This clonotype was recorded at least ten times. The V call is TRBV21-1, the J call TRBJ1-1; the table's D call of TRBD1 was not tested on the DNA. TRBV21-1 represents a pseudogene. The CDR3 totals 14 residues. As DNA, the CDR3 is TGTGCCAGCAGCAGGACAGGGGAGAACACTGAAGCTTTCTTT. It encodes CASSRTGENTEAFF.